These T cell receptor beta chains were read from a single sample in a study of CD8 T cells in Susac syndrome. A single record per CDR3 protein comes from TCRdb applying MiXCR to the immunoSEQ multiplex PCR reads. The data hold almost 450,000 distinct CDR3 sequences, with around 85% observed a single time. Material: CD8+ T cells from PBMCs. Every receptor here comes from a human donor with multiple sclerosis. Both conserved end residues are part of each CDR3. Each record gives: clone size, CDR3 length, V gene, J gene, D gene, CDR3 protein, CDR3 DNA. The D gene is left open where the match is weak. The size field is filled for only some rows; it gives once, few, many or a size class.

>NA|15|TRBV7-9|TRBJ2-1|NA
CASSPQLSSYNEQFF
TGTGCCAGCAGCCCCCAGTTGAGCTCCTACAATGAGCAGTTCTTC
>once|14|TRBV29-1|TRBJ1-2|TRBD1
CSVERTGEVEGYTF
TGCAGCGTTGAAAGGACAGGGGAGGTGGAGGGCTACACCTTC
>NA|16|TRBV25-1|TRBJ1-1|NA
CASSVGRGGLNTEAFF
TGTGCCAGCAGTGTGGGGAGGGGGGGCCTGAACACTGAAGCTTTCTTT
>NA|12|TRBV3-1|TRBJ1-4|NA
CASSLLSEKLFF
TGTGCCAGCAGCCTACTATCTGAAAAACTGTTTTTT
>NA|17|TRBV21-1|TRBJ2-7|NA
CASSKEFWRESGYEQYF
TGTGCCAGCAGCAAAGAATTTTGGCGGGAGAGTGGTTACGAGCAGTACTTC
>NA|18|TRBV12-3/TRBV12-4|TRBJ1-1|TRBD1
CASFPGQGERGIDTEAFF
TGTGCCAGCTTTCCGGGACAGGGGGAAAGAGGGATCGACACTGAAGCTTTCTTT
>NA|13|TRBV27|TRBJ2-7|NA
CASSFVGGPEQYF
TGTGCCAGCAGTTTTGTTGGAGGGCCCGAGCAGTACTTC
>NA|14|TRBV29-1|TRBJ2-7|TRBD1
CSVVSETGDYEQYF
TGCAGCGTTGTATCGGAGACAGGGGACTACGAGCAGTACTTC
>NA|12|TRBV6-1|TRBJ2-5|NA
CASSAGEQTQYF
TGTGCCAGCAGTGCAGGGGAACAGACCCAGTACTTC
>NA|14|TRBV30|TRBJ2-7|NA
CAWDTRQWSYEQYF
TGTGCCTGGGACACGAGACAGTGGTCCTACGAGCAGTACTTC
>NA|14|TRBV4-1|TRBJ1-1|NA
CASSQSPVNTEAFF
TGCGCCAGCAGCCAATCCCCAGTGAACACTGAAGCTTTCTTT